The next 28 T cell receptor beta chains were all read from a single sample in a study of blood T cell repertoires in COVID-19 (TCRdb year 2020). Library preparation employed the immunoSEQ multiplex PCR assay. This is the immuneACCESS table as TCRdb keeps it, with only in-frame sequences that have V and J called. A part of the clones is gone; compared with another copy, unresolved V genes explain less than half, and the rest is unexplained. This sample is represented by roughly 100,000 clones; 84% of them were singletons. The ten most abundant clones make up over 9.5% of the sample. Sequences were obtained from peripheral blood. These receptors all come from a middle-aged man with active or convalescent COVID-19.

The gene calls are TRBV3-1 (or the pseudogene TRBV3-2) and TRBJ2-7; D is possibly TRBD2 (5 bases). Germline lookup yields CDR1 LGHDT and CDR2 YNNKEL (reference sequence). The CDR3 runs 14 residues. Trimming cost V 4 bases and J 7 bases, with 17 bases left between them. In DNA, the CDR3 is TGTGCCAGCAGCCCTCGGCGGGTCCTGGGAGAGCAGTACTTC. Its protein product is CASSPRRVLGEQYF.

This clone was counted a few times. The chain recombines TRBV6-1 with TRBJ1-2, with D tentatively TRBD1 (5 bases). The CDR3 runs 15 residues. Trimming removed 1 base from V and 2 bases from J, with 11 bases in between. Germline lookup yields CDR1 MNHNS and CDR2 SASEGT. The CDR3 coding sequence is TGTGCCAGCAGTGAAGGGGGGGGAGGGAACTATGGCTACACCTTC. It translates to CASSEGGGGNYGYTF.

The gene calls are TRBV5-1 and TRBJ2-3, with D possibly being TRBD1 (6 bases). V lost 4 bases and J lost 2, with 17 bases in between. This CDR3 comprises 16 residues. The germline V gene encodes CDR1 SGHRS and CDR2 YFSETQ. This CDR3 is CASSPPTGSYTDTQYF. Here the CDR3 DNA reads TGCGCCAGCAGCCCCCCGACAGGCTCATACACAGATACGCAGTATTTT. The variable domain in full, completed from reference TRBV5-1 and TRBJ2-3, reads KAGVTQTPRYLIKTRGQQVTLSCSPISGHRSVSWYQQTPGQGLQFLFEYFSETQRNKGNFPGRFSGRQFSNSRSEMNVSTLELGDSALYLCASSPPTGSYTDTQYFGPGTRLTVL.

CDR3: CASSPGTAYEQYF. The CDR3 DNA reads TGCGCCAGCAGCCCCGGGACAGCCTACGAGCAGTACTTC. The chain joins TRBV5-1 to TRBJ2-7; 7 nucleotides line up with TRBD1. Per the germline V gene, CDR1 is SGHRS and CDR2 is YFSETQ. The J segment lost 2 bases and the V segment lost 4 bases, leaving 3 bases of the junction unmatched. This CDR3 contains 13 residues.

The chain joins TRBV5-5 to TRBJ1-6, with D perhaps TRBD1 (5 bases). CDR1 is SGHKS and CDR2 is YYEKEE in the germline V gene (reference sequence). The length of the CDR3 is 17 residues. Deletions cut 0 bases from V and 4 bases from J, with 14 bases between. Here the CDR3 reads CASSLAMGQNYNSPLHF. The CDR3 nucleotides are TGTGCCAGCAGCTTGGCCATGGGGCAGAATTATAATTCACCCCTCCACTTT.

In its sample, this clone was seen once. The CDR3 region has the DNA TGTGCCAGCAGTTACAAGGGACTCGGAAACACCATATATTTT. Protein: CASSYKGLGNTIYF. The genes are TRBV6-5 and TRBJ1-3; D might be TRBD1 (5 bases). Trimming removed 2 bases at V and 4 bases at J, with 9 bases between. Germline CDR1 is MNHEY and CDR2 is SVGAGI. This CDR3 contains 14 residues.

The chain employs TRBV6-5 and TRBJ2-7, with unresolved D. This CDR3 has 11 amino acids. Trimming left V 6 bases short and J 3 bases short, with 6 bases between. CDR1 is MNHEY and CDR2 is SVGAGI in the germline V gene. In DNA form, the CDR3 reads TGTGCCAGCAGCCACATCTACGAGCAGTACTTC. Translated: CASSHIYEQYF.

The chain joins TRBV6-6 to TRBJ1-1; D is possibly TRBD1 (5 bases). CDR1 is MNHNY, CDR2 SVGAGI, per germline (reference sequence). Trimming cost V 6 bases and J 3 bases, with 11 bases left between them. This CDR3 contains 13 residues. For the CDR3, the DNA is TGTGCCAGCAGATATGCGGGGGACACTGAAGCTTTCTTT. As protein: CASRYAGDTEAFF.

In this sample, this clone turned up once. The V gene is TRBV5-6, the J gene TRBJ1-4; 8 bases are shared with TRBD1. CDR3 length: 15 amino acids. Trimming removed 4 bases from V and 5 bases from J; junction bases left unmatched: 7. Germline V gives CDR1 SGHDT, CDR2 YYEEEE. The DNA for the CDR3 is TGTGCCAGCAGCCAACTGGACAGGGCGAATGAAAAACTGTTTTTT. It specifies CASSQLDRANEKLFF. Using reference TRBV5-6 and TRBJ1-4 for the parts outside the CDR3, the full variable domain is DAGVTQSPTHLIKTRGQQVTLRCSPKSGHDTVSWYQQALGQGPQFIFQYYEEEERQRGNFPDRFSGHQFPNYSSELNVNALLLGDSALYLCASSQLDRANEKLFFGSGTQLSVL.

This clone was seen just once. The CDR3 protein is CASSASGRTEAFF. Written as DNA, the CDR3 is TGTGCCAGCAGTGCGTCCGGGAGAACTGAAGCTTTCTTT. This chain connects TRBV2 to TRBJ1-1; D unclear. The CDR3 consists of 13 residues. Between the trimmed V and J ends, which lost 4 bases and 5 bases, there was a span of 11 bases. Germline loops: CDR1 SNHLY, CDR2 FYNNEI.

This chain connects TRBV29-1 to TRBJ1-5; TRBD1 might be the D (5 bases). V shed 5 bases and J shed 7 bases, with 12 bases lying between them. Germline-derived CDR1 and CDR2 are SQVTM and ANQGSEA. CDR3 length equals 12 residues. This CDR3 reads CSVRGMGQPQHF. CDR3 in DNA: TGCAGCGTTCGGGGGATGGGGCAGCCCCAGCATTTT.

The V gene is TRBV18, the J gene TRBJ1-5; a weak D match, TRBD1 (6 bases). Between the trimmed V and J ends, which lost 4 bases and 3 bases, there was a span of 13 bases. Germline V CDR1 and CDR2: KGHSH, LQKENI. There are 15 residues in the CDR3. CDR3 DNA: TGTGCCAGCTCACTGACGGGACACTTCAATCAGCCCCAGCATTTT. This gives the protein CASSLTGHFNQPQHF. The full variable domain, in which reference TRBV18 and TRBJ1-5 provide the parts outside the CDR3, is NAGVMQNPRHLVRRRGQEARLRCSPMKGHSHVYWYRQLPEEGLKFMVYLQKENIIDESGMPKERFSAEFPKEGPSILRIQQVVRGDSAAYFCASSLTGHFNQPQHFGDGTRLSIL.

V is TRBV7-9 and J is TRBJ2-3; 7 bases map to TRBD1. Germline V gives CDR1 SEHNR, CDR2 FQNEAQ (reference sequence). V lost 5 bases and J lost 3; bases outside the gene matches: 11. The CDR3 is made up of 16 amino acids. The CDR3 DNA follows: TGTGCCAGCAGCGGATGGGACAGCGCGAGTACAGATACGCAGTATTTT. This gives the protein CASSGWDSASTDTQYF.

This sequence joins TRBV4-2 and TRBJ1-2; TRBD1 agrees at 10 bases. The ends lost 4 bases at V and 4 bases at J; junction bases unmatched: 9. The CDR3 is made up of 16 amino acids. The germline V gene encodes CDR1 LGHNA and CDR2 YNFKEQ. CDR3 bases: TGTGCCAGCAGCCTTGCCGGGACAGGGGCTTCCTATGGCTACACCTTC. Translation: CASSLAGTGASYGYTF.

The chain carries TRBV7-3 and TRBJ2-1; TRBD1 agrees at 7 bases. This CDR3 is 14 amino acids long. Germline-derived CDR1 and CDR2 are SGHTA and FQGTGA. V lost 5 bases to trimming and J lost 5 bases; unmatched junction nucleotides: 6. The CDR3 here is CASSIDRANNEQFF. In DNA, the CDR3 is TGTGCCAGCAGCATCGACAGGGCTAACAATGAGCAGTTCTTC.

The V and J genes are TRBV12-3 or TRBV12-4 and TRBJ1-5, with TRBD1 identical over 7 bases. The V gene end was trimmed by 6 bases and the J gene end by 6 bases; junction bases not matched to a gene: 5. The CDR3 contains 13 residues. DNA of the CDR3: TGTGCCAGCAGCACCCGGACAGGTCAGCCCCAGCATTTT. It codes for CASSTRTGQPQHF.

CDR3 protein: CASSFQGAVVEQYF. The DNA for the CDR3 is TGTGCCAGCAGCTTCCAGGGGGCGGTAGTCGAGCAGTACTTC. The chain combines TRBV5-4 with TRBJ2-7; the match to TRBD1 covers 8 bases. This CDR3 spans 14 amino acids. Germline V gene lookup returns CDR1 SGHNT and CDR2 YYREEE (reference sequence). V gave up 2 bases and J gave up 6 bases; unmatched junction bases: 7. The complete variable domain, with remaining parts taken from reference TRBV5-4 and TRBJ2-7, reads ETGVTQSPTHLIKTRGQQVTLRCSSQSGHNTVSWYQQALGQGPQFIFQYYREEENGRGNFPPRFSGLQFPNYSSELNVNALELDDSALYLCASSFQGAVVEQYFGPGTRLTVT.

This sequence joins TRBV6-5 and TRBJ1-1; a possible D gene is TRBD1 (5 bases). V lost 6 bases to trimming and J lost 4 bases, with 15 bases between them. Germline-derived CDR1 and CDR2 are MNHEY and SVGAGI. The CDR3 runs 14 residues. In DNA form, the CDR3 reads TGTGCCAGCAGCGGCCTCGGGGGGGGCACTGAAGCTTTCTTT. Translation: CASSGLGGGTEAFF.

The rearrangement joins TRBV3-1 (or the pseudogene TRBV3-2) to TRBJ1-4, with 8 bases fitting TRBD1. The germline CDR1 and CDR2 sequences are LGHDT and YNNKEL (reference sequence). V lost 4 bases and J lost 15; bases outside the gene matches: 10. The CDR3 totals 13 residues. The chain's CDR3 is CASSPSQGGGVFF. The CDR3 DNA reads TGTGCCAGCAGCCCCTCACAGGGGGGAGGGGTGTTTTTT.

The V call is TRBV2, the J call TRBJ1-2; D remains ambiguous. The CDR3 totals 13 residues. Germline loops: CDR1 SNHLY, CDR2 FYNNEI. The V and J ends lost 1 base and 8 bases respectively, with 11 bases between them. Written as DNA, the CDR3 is TGTGCCAGCAGTGAAGGGGCAAGGCTGGGCTACACCTTC. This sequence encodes CASSEGARLGYTF.

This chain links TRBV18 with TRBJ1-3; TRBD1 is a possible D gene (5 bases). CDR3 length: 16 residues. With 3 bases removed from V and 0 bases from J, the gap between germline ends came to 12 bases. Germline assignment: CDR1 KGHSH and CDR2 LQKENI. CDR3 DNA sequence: TGTGCCAGCTCACCGAGACAGCGAGTCTCTGGAAACACCATATATTTT. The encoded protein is CASSPRQRVSGNTIYF.

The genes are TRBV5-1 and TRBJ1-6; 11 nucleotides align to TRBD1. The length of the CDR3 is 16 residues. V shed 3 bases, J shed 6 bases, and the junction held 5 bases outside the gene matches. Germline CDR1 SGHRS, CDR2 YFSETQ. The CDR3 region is CASSSSGTGGNSPLHF. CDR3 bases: TGCGCCAGCAGCTCATCCGGGACAGGGGGTAATTCACCCCTCCACTTT.

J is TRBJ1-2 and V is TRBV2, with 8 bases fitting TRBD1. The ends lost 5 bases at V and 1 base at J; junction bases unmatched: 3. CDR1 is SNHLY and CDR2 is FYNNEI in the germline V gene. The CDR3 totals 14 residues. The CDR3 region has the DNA TGTGCCAGCAGTCGGACAGGGTATAACTATGGCTACACCTTC. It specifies CASSRTGYNYGYTF.

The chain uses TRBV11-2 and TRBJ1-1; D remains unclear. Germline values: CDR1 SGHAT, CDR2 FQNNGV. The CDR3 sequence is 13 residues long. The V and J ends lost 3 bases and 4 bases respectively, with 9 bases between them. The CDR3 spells CASSFYQATEAFF. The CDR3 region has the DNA TGTGCCAGCAGCTTTTATCAGGCCACTGAAGCTTTCTTT.

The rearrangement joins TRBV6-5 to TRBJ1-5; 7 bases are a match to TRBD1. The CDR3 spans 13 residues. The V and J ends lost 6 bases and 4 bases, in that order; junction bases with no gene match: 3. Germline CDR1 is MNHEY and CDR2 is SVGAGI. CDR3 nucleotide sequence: TGTGCCAGCAGACAGGGGAAAAATCAGCCCCAGCATTTT. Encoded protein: CASRQGKNQPQHF.

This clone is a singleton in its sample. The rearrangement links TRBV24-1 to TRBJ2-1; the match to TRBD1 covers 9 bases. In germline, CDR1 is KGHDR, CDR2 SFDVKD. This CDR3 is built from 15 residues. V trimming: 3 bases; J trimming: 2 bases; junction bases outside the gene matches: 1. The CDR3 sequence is CATSDRQGAYNEQFF. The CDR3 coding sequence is TGTGCCACCAGTGATCGACAGGGGGCCTACAATGAGCAGTTCTTC.

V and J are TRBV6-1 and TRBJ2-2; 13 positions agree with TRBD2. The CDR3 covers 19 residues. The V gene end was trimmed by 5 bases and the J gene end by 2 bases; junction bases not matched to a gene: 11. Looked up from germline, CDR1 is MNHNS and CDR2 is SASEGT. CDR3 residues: CASSKGATSGGPNTGELFF. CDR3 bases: TGTGCCAGCAGTAAAGGGGCGACTAGCGGGGGGCCTAACACCGGGGAGCTGTTTTTT.

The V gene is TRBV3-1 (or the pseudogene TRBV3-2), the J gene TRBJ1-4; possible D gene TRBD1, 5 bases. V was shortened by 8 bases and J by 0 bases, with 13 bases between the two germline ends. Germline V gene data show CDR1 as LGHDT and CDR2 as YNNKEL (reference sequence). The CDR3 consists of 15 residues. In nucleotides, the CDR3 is TGTGCCAGCCGTGGCCAACAGGCAACTAATGAAAAACTGTTTTTT. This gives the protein CASRGQQATNEKLFF.